This TCR beta chain derives from a study of cytomegalovirus exposure and HLA in healthy donors. Remarks on this clone: No antigen is known for it.

This PCR relied on a set of 60 Vbeta primers and 13 Jbeta primers. Profiling relied on immunoSEQ multiplex PCR, and the TCRdb table lists in-frame clones only, not all of them. The table records under 250,000 clones, approximately 79% of them present only once. Study-wide findings and caveats: Donors were assumed by presence/absence analyses to have roughly uniform sequencing depth. Several of the most significant clusters were apparently associated with common viral pathogens in a later analysis. Later analysis showed TCR association rates varying by HLA locus, highest for DRB1 and lowest for HLA-C. Some public TCRs appeared in many individuals, while most sequences were rare.

CDR1 is KGHSH, CDR2 LQKENI, per germline. V trimming: 3 bases; J trimming: 7 bases; junction bases outside the gene matches: 5. This CDR3 spans 13 amino acids. The rearrangement uses TRBV18 and TRBJ1-2; TRBD1 aligns across 7 bases. The sequencing input was PBMCs. The receptor's source is a woman aged 25 to 45 in good health and CMV-seropositive. Here the CDR3 reads CASSPRRGSGYTF. The CDR3, as DNA: TGTGCCAGCTCACCCCGCAGGGGGTCTGGCTACACCTTC.